Listed below are T cell receptor beta chains from one sample, sequenced in a study of blood T cell repertoires in COVID-19. The method was immunoSEQ multiplex PCR; TCRdb's version includes in-frame clones alone and lacks a portion of them. Of hundreds of thousands of clones in the sample, roughly 87% were seen once. Input material: PBMCs or T cells enriched from blood (not recorded which). Receptors originate from a woman aged 25 to 39 with acute COVID-19. Both conserved end residues are part of each CDR3. The D gene is left open where the match is weak. Clone size is given for some rows only: seen once, a few or many times, or a class if the clone is expanded.

d_gene: NA; v_gene: TRBV21-1; abundance: NA; j_gene: TRBJ1-5; CDR3nt: TGTGCCAGCAGGCTGACAGGAGACAGCAATCAGCCCCAGCATTTT; CDR3aa: CASRLTGDSNQPQHF
d_gene: TRBD2; v_gene: TRBV6-5; abundance: NA; j_gene: TRBJ2-1; CDR3nt: TGTGCCAGCAGTCGACTAGCGGGGGGCCACAATGAGCAGTTCTTC; CDR3aa: CASSRLAGGHNEQFF
d_gene: NA; v_gene: TRBV2; abundance: NA; j_gene: TRBJ1-5; CDR3nt: TGTGCCAGCAACGGGGACTCCTGGGGGCAGCCCCAGCATTTT; CDR3aa: CASNGDSWGQPQHF
d_gene: TRBD1; v_gene: TRBV7-8; abundance: NA; j_gene: TRBJ1-3; CDR3nt: TGTGCCAGCACCGGGACAGGGGTTGGAAACACCATATATTTT; CDR3aa: CASTGTGVGNTIYF
d_gene: NA; v_gene: TRBV11-2; abundance: NA; j_gene: TRBJ2-1; CDR3nt: TGTGCCAGCAGCTTAGATGAGCGATGGCAGTTCTTC; CDR3aa: CASSLDERWQFF
d_gene: TRBD2; v_gene: TRBV28; abundance: once; j_gene: TRBJ2-7; CDR3nt: TGTGCCAGCAGGGACAGGGGAGGACTAGCGGGTTACGAGCAGTACTTC; CDR3aa: CASRDRGGLAGYEQYF
d_gene: NA; v_gene: TRBV7-8; abundance: NA; j_gene: TRBJ1-2; CDR3nt: TGTGCCAGCAGCTTACAGGACAGCTATGGCTACACCTTC; CDR3aa: CASSLQDSYGYTF
d_gene: NA; v_gene: TRBV5-1; abundance: NA; j_gene: TRBJ2-3; CDR3nt: TGCGCCAGCAGCTCTGTGGTCAATAAGCCCACAGATACGCAGTATTTT; CDR3aa: CASSSVVNKPTDTQYF
d_gene: NA; v_gene: TRBV11-2; abundance: once; j_gene: TRBJ1-2; CDR3nt: TGTGCCAGCAGCACCTGGGAGGGGACGGGCTACACCTTC; CDR3aa: CASSTWEGTGYTF
d_gene: TRBD1; v_gene: TRBV7-9; abundance: NA; j_gene: TRBJ1-4; CDR3nt: TGTGCCAGCAGCTTAGCGCGGACAGGCGGCGAAAAACTGTTTTTT; CDR3aa: CASSLARTGGEKLFF
d_gene: TRBD1; v_gene: TRBV6-1; abundance: NA; j_gene: TRBJ2-3; CDR3nt: TGTGCCAGCAGTGAAGCGGACAGGGTTAGCACAGATACGCAGTATTTT; CDR3aa: CASSEADRVSTDTQYF
d_gene: NA; v_gene: TRBV7-9; abundance: NA; j_gene: TRBJ2-7; CDR3nt: TGTGCCAGCAGCTTATCATTATCGGTATACGAGCAGTACTTC; CDR3aa: CASSLSLSVYEQYF
d_gene: TRBD1; v_gene: TRBV5-1; abundance: NA; j_gene: TRBJ1-1; CDR3nt: TGCGCCAGCAGCTTGGCAACCGGGACAGGTCGTTTCGACACTGAAGCTTTCTTT; CDR3aa: CASSLATGTGRFDTEAFF
d_gene: NA; v_gene: TRBV7-9; abundance: NA; j_gene: TRBJ2-7; CDR3nt: TGTGCCAGCAGCCCCCCGCGCTACGAGCAGTACTTC; CDR3aa: CASSPPRYEQYF
d_gene: NA; v_gene: TRBV6-5; abundance: once; j_gene: TRBJ2-2; CDR3nt: TGTGCCAGCAGGTCTAACGGGGGGCTCCCCGGGGAGCTGTTTTTT; CDR3aa: CASRSNGGLPGELFF
d_gene: TRBD2; v_gene: TRBV30; abundance: NA; j_gene: TRBJ2-1; CDR3nt: TGTGCCTGTTCCGGACTAGCGGCCTACAATGAGCAGTTCTTC; CDR3aa: CACSGLAAYNEQFF
d_gene: TRBD1; v_gene: TRBV19; abundance: NA; j_gene: TRBJ2-7; CDR3nt: TGTGCCAGTACAGGGGAATCCGGGACAGGGGCCTACGAGCAGTACTTC; CDR3aa: CASTGESGTGAYEQYF
d_gene: NA; v_gene: TRBV5-1; abundance: NA; j_gene: TRBJ2-3; CDR3nt: TGCGCCAGCAGCTTGGGGGCTGCCGCAGGGGAGCAGTATTTT; CDR3aa: CASSLGAAAGEQYF
d_gene: TRBD1; v_gene: TRBV28; abundance: NA; j_gene: TRBJ2-4; CDR3nt: TGTGCCAGCAGGGACTGGGACAGGGTGGACATTCAGTACTTC; CDR3aa: CASRDWDRVDIQYF
d_gene: TRBD1; v_gene: TRBV5-1; abundance: NA; j_gene: TRBJ1-2; CDR3nt: TGCGCCAGCAGCACGCAACCGGGACAGCGAGGCTACACCTTC; CDR3aa: CASSTQPGQRGYTF
d_gene: NA; v_gene: TRBV7-3; abundance: NA; j_gene: TRBJ1-1; CDR3nt: TGTGCCAGCAGGAGACAGAGGAACACTGAAGCTTTCTTT; CDR3aa: CASRRQRNTEAFF
d_gene: TRBD2; v_gene: TRBV3-1/TRBV3-2; abundance: NA; j_gene: TRBJ2-7; CDR3nt: TGTGCCAGCAGCCCCCGCGGTAGCGGGGTGGGGGAGCAGTACTTC; CDR3aa: CASSPRGSGVGEQYF
d_gene: TRBD2; v_gene: TRBV24-1; abundance: NA; j_gene: TRBJ2-3; CDR3nt: TGTGCCACCAGTGATTTGAGGCTAGCGGGACGGGGGGCAGATACGCAGTATTTT; CDR3aa: CATSDLRLAGRGADTQYF
d_gene: TRBD2; v_gene: TRBV28; abundance: NA; j_gene: TRBJ2-1; CDR3nt: TGTGCCAGCAGTTTGAGGACTAGCGGACCCAATGAGCAGTTCTTC; CDR3aa: CASSLRTSGPNEQFF
d_gene: NA; v_gene: TRBV12-3/TRBV12-4; abundance: NA; j_gene: TRBJ1-1; CDR3nt: TGTGCCAGCAGACCGGGGAACACTGAAGCTTTCTTT; CDR3aa: CASRPGNTEAFF
d_gene: TRBD2; v_gene: TRBV19; abundance: NA; j_gene: TRBJ2-7; CDR3nt: TGTGCCAGTATCCCCACCCGATCGACTAGCCAAACCCCCTACGAGCAGTACTTC; CDR3aa: CASIPTRSTSQTPYEQYF
d_gene: TRBD1; v_gene: TRBV24-1; abundance: NA; j_gene: TRBJ2-1; CDR3nt: TGTGCCGCTAAAGGTCAGGGGGCAGGTGGGACCTACAATGAGCAGTTCTTC; CDR3aa: CAAKGQGAGGTYNEQFF
d_gene: NA; v_gene: TRBV25-1; abundance: NA; j_gene: TRBJ2-2; CDR3nt: TGTGCCAGCAGTGACCCGGGACAAGCGGCCGGGGAGCTGTTTTTT; CDR3aa: CASSDPGQAAGELFF
d_gene: NA; v_gene: TRBV2; abundance: once; j_gene: TRBJ2-7; CDR3nt: TGTGCCAGCAGTGAAAGGGGATGGTTTGGGCAAAGATCCTACGAGCAGTACTTC; CDR3aa: CASSERGWFGQRSYEQYF
d_gene: NA; v_gene: TRBV10-2; abundance: NA; j_gene: TRBJ1-3; CDR3nt: TGCGCCAGCAAGAACAGCCTCTCTGGAAACACCATATATTTT; CDR3aa: CASKNSLSGNTIYF
d_gene: TRBD2; v_gene: TRBV7-9; abundance: NA; j_gene: TRBJ2-1; CDR3nt: TGTGCCAGCAGGCAAGGGCCTAGCGGGAGTTTCGATGAGCAGTTCTTC; CDR3aa: CASRQGPSGSFDEQFF
d_gene: NA; v_gene: TRBV19; abundance: few; j_gene: TRBJ2-3; CDR3nt: TGTGCCAGTAGTATGGAGGGGATTGGCACAGATACGCAGTATTTT; CDR3aa: CASSMEGIGTDTQYF
d_gene: NA; v_gene: TRBV7-2; abundance: NA; j_gene: TRBJ1-1; CDR3nt: TGTGCCAGCAGCCCCCCCTTGGGGGGGCGGGAAGCTTTCTTT; CDR3aa: CASSPPLGGREAFF
d_gene: TRBD1; v_gene: TRBV2; abundance: few; j_gene: TRBJ1-2; CDR3nt: TGTGCCAGCAGTCGACACAGGGGGGCTAACTATGGCTACACCTTC; CDR3aa: CASSRHRGANYGYTF
d_gene: TRBD2; v_gene: TRBV11-2; abundance: NA; j_gene: TRBJ2-5; CDR3nt: TGTGCCAGCAGCCGGGGGACTAGTCAAGAGACCCAGTACTTC; CDR3aa: CASSRGTSQETQYF
d_gene: NA; v_gene: TRBV19; abundance: NA; j_gene: TRBJ2-4; CDR3nt: TGTGCCAGTAGCCCGACAGGCCTAGCCAAAAACATTCAGTACTTC; CDR3aa: CASSPTGLAKNIQYF
d_gene: NA; v_gene: TRBV14; abundance: NA; j_gene: TRBJ1-5; CDR3nt: TGTGCCAGCAGCCCTAAGGGGCTCGGGCAGCCCCAGCATTTT; CDR3aa: CASSPKGLGQPQHF
d_gene: NA; v_gene: TRBV15; abundance: NA; j_gene: TRBJ2-1; CDR3nt: TGTGCCACCAGCAGAGAACCCGGAGGGAATGAGCAGTTCTTC; CDR3aa: CATSREPGGNEQFF
d_gene: NA; v_gene: TRBV7-6; abundance: NA; j_gene: TRBJ2-5; CDR3nt: TGTGCCAGCAGCTACGTTGGGGGGGAGACCCAGTACTTC; CDR3aa: CASSYVGGETQYF
d_gene: TRBD2; v_gene: TRBV24-1; abundance: NA; j_gene: TRBJ2-1; CDR3nt: TGTGCCACCAGTGATTCGACCACTAGCGGGAGCTCCTACAATGAGCAGTTCTTC; CDR3aa: CATSDSTTSGSSYNEQFF
d_gene: TRBD1; v_gene: TRBV4-2; abundance: NA; j_gene: TRBJ1-5; CDR3nt: TGTGCCAGCAGCCAGGCAGGGGGTGATCAGCCCCAGCATTTT; CDR3aa: CASSQAGGDQPQHF
d_gene: NA; v_gene: TRBV2; abundance: few; j_gene: TRBJ2-7; CDR3nt: TGTGCCAGCAGGCGGGACCTAACCTACGAGCAGTACTTC; CDR3aa: CASRRDLTYEQYF
d_gene: TRBD1; v_gene: TRBV12-3/TRBV12-4; abundance: once; j_gene: TRBJ1-1; CDR3nt: TGTGCCAGCAGCGGACAGGGCGGGACTGAAGCTTTCTTT; CDR3aa: CASSGQGGTEAFF
d_gene: NA; v_gene: TRBV12-3/TRBV12-4; abundance: NA; j_gene: TRBJ1-2; CDR3nt: TGTGCCAGCAGTTTAGTACAGGGCTATGGCTACACCTTC; CDR3aa: CASSLVQGYGYTF
d_gene: NA; v_gene: TRBV5-6; abundance: NA; j_gene: TRBJ1-2; CDR3nt: TGTGCCAGCAGCCCCTCGGGGGGCCTCTATGGCTACACCTTC; CDR3aa: CASSPSGGLYGYTF
d_gene: NA; v_gene: TRBV7-9; abundance: NA; j_gene: TRBJ2-1; CDR3nt: TGTGCCAGCAGCCCCCCATCGGCGGGGTACAATGAGCAGTTCTTC; CDR3aa: CASSPPSAGYNEQFF
d_gene: NA; v_gene: TRBV2; abundance: NA; j_gene: TRBJ1-1; CDR3nt: TGTGCCAGCAGCTTGAGGGGACTCATCGCGATTGAAGCTTTCTTT; CDR3aa: CASSLRGLIAIEAFF
d_gene: NA; v_gene: TRBV5-1; abundance: NA; j_gene: TRBJ2-7; CDR3nt: TGCGCCAGCAGCCCTGGGGCTGGGGACTACGAGCAGTACTTC; CDR3aa: CASSPGAGDYEQYF